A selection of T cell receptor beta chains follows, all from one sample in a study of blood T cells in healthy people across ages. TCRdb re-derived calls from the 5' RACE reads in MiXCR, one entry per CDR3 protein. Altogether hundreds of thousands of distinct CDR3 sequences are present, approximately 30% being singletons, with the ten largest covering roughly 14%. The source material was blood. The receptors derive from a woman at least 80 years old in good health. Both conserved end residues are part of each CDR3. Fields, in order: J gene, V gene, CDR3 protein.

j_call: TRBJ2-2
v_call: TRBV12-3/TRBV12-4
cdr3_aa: CASSSRTGGSAELFF

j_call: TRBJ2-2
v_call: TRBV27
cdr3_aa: CASSPGLAGGPDGELFF

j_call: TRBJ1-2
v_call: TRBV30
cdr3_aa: CAWTADSGGYTF

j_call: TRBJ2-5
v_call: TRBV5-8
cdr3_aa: CASSLGSTVDETQYF

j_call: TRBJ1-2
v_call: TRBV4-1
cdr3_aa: CASSQVAGRGGYTF

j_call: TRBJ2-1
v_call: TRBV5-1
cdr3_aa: CASSLGAAEQFF

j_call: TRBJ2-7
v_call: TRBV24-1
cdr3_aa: CATSDRRQGSYEQYF

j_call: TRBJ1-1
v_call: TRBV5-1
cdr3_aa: CASSWAQMNTEAFF

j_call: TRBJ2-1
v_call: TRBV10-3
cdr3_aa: CAIRVASGDGNEQFF

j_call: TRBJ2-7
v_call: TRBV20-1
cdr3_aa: CSARDPDRGESYEQYF

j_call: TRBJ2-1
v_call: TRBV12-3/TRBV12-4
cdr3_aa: CASSEGQGRNEQFF

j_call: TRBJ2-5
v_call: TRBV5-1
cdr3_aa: CASSASGGARIETQYF

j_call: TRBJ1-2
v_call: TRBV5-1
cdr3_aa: CASSLDFRDRYGYTF

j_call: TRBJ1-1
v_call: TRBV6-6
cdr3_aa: CASSPGTGVRNTEAFF

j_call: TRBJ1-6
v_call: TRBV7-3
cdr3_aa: CASSLTWDSNSPLHF

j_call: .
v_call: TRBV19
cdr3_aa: CASSLNRDRGFEQYF

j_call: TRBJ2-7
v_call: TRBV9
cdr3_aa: CASSAERGLSYEQYF

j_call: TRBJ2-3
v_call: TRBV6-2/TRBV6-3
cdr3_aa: CASSRTGQGADTQYF

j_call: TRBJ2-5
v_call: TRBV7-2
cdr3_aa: CASSRRQGRGETQYF

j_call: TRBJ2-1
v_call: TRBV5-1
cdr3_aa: CASSIMDRGTGNEQFF

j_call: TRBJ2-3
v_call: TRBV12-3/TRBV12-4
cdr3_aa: CASSLEAGGVRIDTQYF

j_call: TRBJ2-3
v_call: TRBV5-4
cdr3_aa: CASSPGRTDTQYF

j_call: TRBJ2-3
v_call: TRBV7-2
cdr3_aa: CASSSTSGGAVPADTQYF

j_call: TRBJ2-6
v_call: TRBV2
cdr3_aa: CASVGGAGANVLTF

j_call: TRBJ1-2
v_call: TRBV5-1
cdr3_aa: CASRQDGSYGYTF